A single sample gave rise to the 5 T cell receptor beta chains below, sequenced in a study of T cell repertoires in cytomegalovirus infection. MiXCR, applied by TCRdb to the reads, yields one record per CDR3 protein. Here the sample spans around 530,000 distinct CDR3 sequences, 26% being singletons. Sequences were obtained from PBMCs. Receptor source: a human donor in good health (CMV status not recorded). Some clones in this sample may be carry-over from other donors' samples.

This clonotype was recorded many times. The genes are TRBV7-2 and TRBJ1-4; 8 bases line up with TRBD1. The germline V gene encodes CDR1 SGHTA and CDR2 FQGNSA. The CDR3 length is 15 residues. V gave up 4 bases and J gave up 7 bases; unmatched junction bases: 8. CDR3: CASSSRQGKGEKLFF. The CDR3 DNA is TGTGCCAGCAGCTCCCGACAGGGGAAGGGTGAAAAACTGTTTTTT. The variable domain in full, completed from reference TRBV7-2 and TRBJ1-4, reads GAGVSQSPSNKVTEKGKDVELRCDPISGHTALYWYRQSLGQGLEFLIYFQGNSAPDKSGLPSDRFSAERTGGSVSTLTIQRTQQEDSAVYLCASSSRQGKGEKLFFGSGTQLSVL.

The chain uses TRBV6-2 or TRBV6-3 and TRBJ2-5; 8 nucleotides match TRBD2. CDR1 is MNHEY, CDR2 SVGEGT, per germline. This CDR3 region has 16 residues. The ends lost 0 bases at V and 0 bases at J; junction bases unmatched: 3. This chain's CDR3 is CASSYSRTSYQETQYF. CDR3 coding DNA: TGTGCCAGCAGTTACTCGAGGACTAGCTACCAAGAGACCCAGTACTTC.

This sequence joins TRBV11-2 and TRBJ2-3; D perhaps matches TRBD2 (7 bases). Germline values: CDR1 SGHAT, CDR2 FQNNGV. The CDR3 runs 14 residues. V lost 6 bases, J lost 6 bases, and 16 bases lay in between. CDR3 nucleotides: TGTGCCAGCAGTCTCTGGGAGGGGGGCGATACGCAGTATTTT. Translated: CASSLWEGGDTQYF.

J is TRBJ2-3 and V is TRBV9, with 12 bases that match TRBD2. CDR3 size: 18 residues. Per germline, CDR1 SGDLS and CDR2 YYNGEE. Germline trimming cut 0 bases from V and 3 bases from J; bases unmatched to any gene: 8. The CDR3 coding sequence is TGTGCCAGCAGCGTAGGTCCTAGCGGGAGGGCTGGGACAGATACGCAGTATTTT. This translates into CASSVGPSGRAGTDTQYF.

This clonotype was seen ten or more times. V and J are TRBV7-2 and TRBJ2-1; 8 bases are a match to TRBD2. Germline values: CDR1 SGHTA, CDR2 FQGNSA. The CDR3 runs 16 residues. J was trimmed by 3 bases and V by 1 base; bases with no gene match: 5. The CDR3, as DNA: TGTGCCAGCAGCTTAGTGGCGGGGGGCGGCTACAATGAGCAGTTCTTC. Translating gives CASSLVAGGGYNEQFF.